This entry features one TCR beta chain sequence. The sample originates from a study of human T cells and chemical hapten exposure. Across the study: Chiefly female patients presented with alopecia areata, totalis or universalis.

CDR3 length equals 16 residues. MiXCR, applied by TCRdb to the RACE reads, yields one record per CDR3 protein. The sample consists of roughly 200,000 distinct CDR3 sequences, about a fifth of them appearing once. Regarding time point: patch test 1, 2 weeks after DPC sensitization. Treatment in this sample: therapeutic diphenylcyclopropenone sensitization with weekly scalp DPC. V usage is TRBV21-1 and J usage is TRBJ1-5. TRBV21-1 counts as a pseudogene. Sequences were derived from whole blood, sampled in connection with sensitization to the hapten diphenylcyclopropenone (DPC). This receptor was obtained from a woman between 45 and 65 years old with alopecia areata. Some clones in this sample may be carry-over from other donors' samples. The CDR3 DNA sequence: TGTGCCAGCAGCAAATACCCAGGGCCAAGTAGTCAGCCCCAGCATTTT. Amino acid sequence: CASSKYPGPSSQPQHF.